A selection of T cell receptor beta chains follows, all from one sample in a study of blood T cell repertoires in COVID-19. Using immunoSEQ multiplex PCR, the repertoire was profiled, and TCRdb retains in-frame clones only, with some absent. The top ten clones hold 1.5% to 2% of a sample with approximately 170,000 clones, 89% of them seen once. Specimen: peripheral blood. The source of these receptors is a man aged 18 to 35 who had recovered from COVID-19. The conserved cysteine and the conserved F or W are not part of the CDR3 here. D genes are given only for firm matches.

TRBV7-3 TRBD2 ASSPRTSPHRKDTQY
TRBV24-1 - ATSDFGGGEQY
TRBV3-1/TRBV3-2 - ASSQDRKSYGYT
TRBV28 TRBD2 ASSLGLGLAANEQF
TRBV4-3 - ASSRGPADRQETQY
TRBV28 TRBD2 ASSLGGEGEQF
TRBV7-8 - ASSFLSTEAF
TRBV5-1 TRBD1 ASSLLPGQGDYGYT
TRBV6-5 TRBD1 ASSYGTGDEYEQY
TRBV19 - ASTGTGNSYNEQF
TRBV11-3 TRBD1 ASSLGGTGSYEQY
TRBV3-1/TRBV3-2 - ASNDRGRWPYEQY
TRBV27 - ASSPQGNSPLH
TRBV28 - ASSIASGETQY
TRBV6-5 - AIQTGRNSPLH
TRBV2 - ASGGAGVTQPQH
TRBV7-6 - ASSGGQGPVETQY
TRBV2 - ASTRTEAKNIQY
TRBV7-3 TRBD2 ASSRGLAVDTQY
TRBV30 TRBD1 AWTPNGQGQTEAF
TRBV5-8 TRBD2 ASSWAQLAGERYEQF
TRBV19 - ASSIGRKVGTEAF
TRBV5-6 TRBD1 ASSMDRGDEQY
TRBV9 - ASSPTRSIYNEQF
TRBV28 TRBD2 ASSFSSGDYEQY
TRBV6-5 TRBD2 ASSYWGSGNSYEQY
TRBV2 TRBD1 ASSEETGGPYNEQF
TRBV6-5 - ASSYEGDHYEQY
TRBV29-1 TRBD1 SVGQGVTEAF
TRBV5-1 TRBD2 ASSLEAGGPSTDTQY
TRBV2 - ASRLAGGPFNEQF
TRBV4-1 - ASSQVLDLAEVGYSYEQY
TRBV19 - ASRSGGNTEAF
TRBV28 - ASSPGTGVTGELF
TRBV7-9 - ASSLPQNGYT
TRBV10-3 - AISDALSGYEQF
TRBV18 - ASSPLDGGNSPLH
TRBV4-1 - ASSLDRGQQPQH
TRBV3-1/TRBV3-2 TRBD1 ASSDGQVNTGELF
TRBV5-1 - ASSQGTTQTGELF
TRBV7-3 TRBD1 ASSPRDRDTGELF
TRBV6-5 TRBD2 ASSSSGRYEQY
TRBV27 - ASSFGQTQTEAF
TRBV30 - AWGKTGELF
TRBV6-6 - ASSPGTWDSPLH
TRBV6-5 TRBD2 ATASGTYNEQF
TRBV7-2 - ASSSSGLAGNTIY
TRBV11-1 TRBD2 ASSLARGYEQY
TRBV4-3 TRBD1 ASSQGPPGGTEAF
TRBV27 - ASSPNREYEQY
TRBV27 TRBD1 ASSGTGVNEKLF
TRBV30 - AWSASSDYGYT
TRBV25-1 TRBD2 ASSELGGSNTGELF
TRBV21-1 - ASAIRAPGTTCEQF